The rows below give T cell receptor beta chains drawn from one sample of a study of cytomegalovirus exposure and HLA in healthy donors. Repertoires were generated with immunoSEQ multiplex PCR, while TCRdb's copy carries only in-frame clones and drops some. Of approximately 140,000 clones listed, 75% to 85% were seen once; the top ten hold 5.5% to 7.5%. Sequencing was done on a sample of PBMCs. The receptors originated from a woman between 35 and 50 years old in good health and CMV-seropositive. The CDR3 runs from the conserved cysteine through the conserved F or W. D genes are given only for firm matches. Only some rows state a clone size, as once, few, many or a class for expanded clones.

d_call	clone_size	j_call	v_call	cdr3_nt	cdr3_aa
-	-	TRBJ1-6	TRBV2	TGTGCCAGCAGAGGCCAGGCCTCACCCCTCCACTTT	CASRGQASPLHF
TRBD2	-	TRBJ2-5	TRBV13	TGTGCCAGCAGCTCGATAGCGGGAGGGCCGTATGGGGAGACCCAGTACTTC	CASSSIAGGPYGETQYF
-	-	TRBJ2-1	TRBV6-5	TGTGCCAGCAGTTACTCGCCCATACGGGAGCAGTTCTTC	CASSYSPIREQFF
TRBD1	-	TRBJ1-2	TRBV5-4	TGTGCCAGCAGCCCGGACAGGGGCTATGGCTACACCTTC	CASSPDRGYGYTF
-	-	TRBJ2-7	TRBV18	TGTGCCAGCTCACCCACAGGCATCGGGTCCTACGAGCAGTACTTC	CASSPTGIGSYEQYF
TRBD1	-	TRBJ1-1	TRBV9	TGTGCCAGCAGCGTAGTGTCAGGGGGGAACACTGAAGCTTTCTTT	CASSVVSGGNTEAFF
-	-	TRBJ2-3	TRBV11-3	TGTGCCAGCAGCTTACAAACGACAGGCACAGATACGCAGTATTTT	CASSLQTTGTDTQYF
TRBD1	-	TRBJ2-6	TRBV9	TGTGCCAGCAGCGTAGGAGGGGGCGCAACTTCTGGGGCCAACGTCCTGACTTTC	CASSVGGGATSGANVLTF
TRBD2	-	TRBJ2-1	TRBV6-5	TGTGCCAGCAGCTTGAGCGGGAGGACTGGGAATGAGCAGTTCTTC	CASSLSGRTGNEQFF
TRBD2	-	TRBJ2-5	TRBV10-2	TGCGCCAGCAGGCCGGTCGGGGAAGCGGGGGGGCGGGAGACCCAGTACTTC	CASRPVGEAGGRETQYF
-	-	TRBJ2-5	TRBV11-2	TGTGCCAGCAGCTTAGATCCTCGGTTTCAGACCCAGTACTTC	CASSLDPRFQTQYF
TRBD2	-	TRBJ2-7	TRBV9	TGTGCCAGCAGCCCGGGGGGCGAGCAGTACTTC	CASSPGGEQYF
-	-	TRBJ1-1	TRBV19	TGTGCCAGTAGTATAGGGCAGATGAACACTGAAGCTTTCTTT	CASSIGQMNTEAFF
-	-	TRBJ2-7	TRBV27	TGTGCCAGCGCCCAGTCGCGGGATGGCCGCGAGCAGTACTTC	CASAQSRDGREQYF
TRBD1	-	TRBJ2-1	TRBV5-4	TGTGCCAGCAACTCGGGACAGGGGGCCAGGGATGAGCAGTTCTTC	CASNSGQGARDEQFF
-	-	TRBJ2-5	TRBV7-7	TGTGCTAGCAGCCAAAACCCAGAAGAAGAGACCCAGTACTTC	CASSQNPEEETQYF
TRBD1	few	TRBJ2-1	TRBV28	TGTGCCAGCCTCGGACAGGGGACATACAATGAGCAGTTCTTC	CASLGQGTYNEQFF
TRBD1	-	TRBJ2-7	TRBV15	TGTGCCACCAGCAGGGAAAGGGGACAGGGAAGGGAGCAGTACTTC	CATSRERGQGREQYF
TRBD2	-	TRBJ2-7	TRBV7-9	TGTGCCAGCACGACTAGCGGGGGAAACGAGCAGTACTTC	CASTTSGGNEQYF
-	-	TRBJ1-4	TRBV28	TGTGCCAGCAGCTCAGGGGACGGCGAAAAACTGTTTTTT	CASSSGDGEKLFF
TRBD1	-	TRBJ1-2	TRBV6-1	TGTGCCAGCAACCCGGACAGGGTCTATGGCTACACCTTC	CASNPDRVYGYTF
-	once	TRBJ2-2	TRBV7-9	TGTGCCAGCAGCTTCGGTGGTACCGGGGAGCTGTTTTTT	CASSFGGTGELFF
TRBD1	-	TRBJ1-2	TRBV12-5	TGTGCTAGTGGCCCTGACAGGGAGATGGGCTACACCTTC	CASGPDREMGYTF
-	-	TRBJ1-6	TRBV11-2	TGTGCCAGCAGCTTAGCTCTAAATTCACCCCTCCACTTT	CASSLALNSPLHF
-	few	TRBJ1-2	TRBV7-2	TGTGCCAGCAGCTCAAACGGGCTGACAGGCCCAAAAAACTATGGCTACACCTTC	CASSSNGLTGPKNYGYTF
TRBD2	-	TRBJ2-3	TRBV11-3	TGTGCCAGCAGCTTTCGGGGGGTGAGCACAGATACGCAGTATTTT	CASSFRGVSTDTQYF
-	-	TRBJ2-1	TRBV7-2	TGTGCCAGCAGCTCTACTAGGGAGCAGTTCTTC	CASSSTREQFF
TRBD1	few	TRBJ1-5	TRBV2	TGTGCCAGCACAAGACAGGGACAAGATCAGCCCCAGCATTTT	CASTRQGQDQPQHF
-	-	TRBJ1-2	TRBV19	TGTGCCAGTAGTACCCCCGACACGACGAAGGGGAGGAACTATGGCTACACCTTC	CASSTPDTTKGRNYGYTF
TRBD1	few	TRBJ2-3	TRBV15	TGTGCCACCAGCGGAGCAGGGGGTGAATGGACAGATACGCAGTATTTT	CATSGAGGEWTDTQYF
-	-	TRBJ2-5	TRBV6-6	TGTGCCAGCAGTTTGGAGGCAGGCTTGCGGTACTTC	CASSLEAGLRYF
TRBD2	-	TRBJ2-1	TRBV28	TGTGCCAGCAGTTTGGGACTAGCGGAATCCTCCTACAATGAGCAGTTCTTC	CASSLGLAESSYNEQFF
-	-	TRBJ1-2	TRBV30	TGTGCCCAAATCAGGGCGGGGGGTAACGGCTACACCTTC	CAQIRAGGNGYTF
TRBD1	-	TRBJ1-4	TRBV28	TGTGCCAGCAGCTCCCCCCCGGACAGGGTAGGCGAAAAACTGTTTTTT	CASSSPPDRVGEKLFF